Listed below are T cell receptor beta chains from one sample, sequenced in a study of blood T cells in healthy people across ages. Using its own MiXCR run on the 5' RACE reads, TCRdb lists one record per CDR3 protein. The sample has 890,000 or so distinct CDR3 sequences, roughly 60% seen once. Sequencing was done on a sample of blood. Source of these receptors: a man aged 30-40 years in good health. Both conserved end residues are part of each CDR3. Fields, in order: D gene, J gene, clone size, V gene, CDR3 DNA, CDR3 protein. D genes are given only for firm matches. Not all rows give a size; the values are once, few, many and, for expanded clones, a class.

TRBD1 TRBJ1-6 - TRBV12-3/TRBV12-4 TGTGCCAGCAGTTTAGCACGACAGGGGTCTTCACCCCTCCACTTT CASSLARQGSSPLHF
- TRBJ2-4 - TRBV4-3 TGCGCCAGCAGCCCCGGGACTCAGGGTGGCAAAAACATTCAGTACTTC CASSPGTQGGKNIQYF
- TRBJ2-5 - TRBV2 TGTGCCAGCACCTTCAAAGGGGTGGAGACCCAGTACTTC CASTFKGVETQYF
- TRBJ2-7 - TRBV29-1 TGCAGCGTTGAAGATCGATTTGGATCGGACGGCCCCTACGAGCAGTACTTC CSVEDRFGSDGPYEQYF
- TRBJ2-6 few TRBV29-1 TGCAGCGTGTTGGTGGAATCATACCCGATCTCTGGGGCCAACGTCCTGACTTTC CSVLVESYPISGANVLTF
TRBD1 TRBJ2-3 - TRBV7-6 TGTGCCAGCAGCTGGGACAGGGGGAACACAGATACGCAGTATTTT CASSWDRGNTDTQYF
- TRBJ2-5 - TRBV14 TGTGCCAGCAGCCCCCGGGTGGCAGGGATTTCGTACTTC CASSPRVAGISYF
TRBD1 TRBJ1-5 once TRBV20-1 TGCAGTGCTACCGGGACAGTAAGAAATCAGCCCCAGCATTTT CSATGTVRNQPQHF
- TRBJ2-6 few TRBV20-1 TGCAGTGCTCCAACCAGCGCAGGGGTTTATGGGGCCAACGTCCTGACTTTC CSAPTSAGVYGANVLTF
- TRBJ2-7 - TRBV15 TGTGCCACCAGTTTCTACGAGCAGTACTTC CATSFYEQYF
TRBD1 TRBJ1-2 - TRBV6-6 TGTGCCAGCACCCTAGGACAGGGGTGTGGCTACACCTTC CASTLGQGCGYTF
- TRBJ2-7 few TRBV9 TGTGCCAGCAGCGTAGAACCCCGGCCCTCCTACGAGCAGTACTTC CASSVEPRPSYEQYF
TRBD2 TRBJ2-5 - TRBV10-3 TGTGCCATCAGTGACCGCGGGACAGCTAGGACTAGCGGGCCTCAAGAGACCCAGTACTTC CAISDRGTARTSGPQETQYF
- TRBJ2-5 once TRBV6-2/TRBV6-3 TGTGCCAGCAGTTCCCCCCAATCGACTAGTGGAGAGACCCAGTACTTC CASSSPQSTSGETQYF
TRBD1 TRBJ1-2 - TRBV29-1 TGCAGCGTTGATCCCCCGGGACAGCCTTCTGGTGGCTACACCTTC CSVDPPGQPSGGYTF
- TRBJ1-4 - TRBV7-9 TGTGCCAGCAGCTTTAGGCAGGGCCGTGAAAAACTGTTTTTT CASSFRQGREKLFF
TRBD1 TRBJ1-4 - TRBV4-3 TGCGCCAGCAGCCCGCGACAGGGCTTTAATGAAAAACTGTTTTTT CASSPRQGFNEKLFF
- TRBJ1-4 - TRBV7-2 TGTGCCAGCAGCTTAGAATCCCCAGCAACTAATGAAAAACTGTTTTTT CASSLESPATNEKLFF
- TRBJ2-2 - TRBV20-1 TGCAGTGCTAGAGGACCACCCCGAAGTTACACCGGGGAGCTGTTTTTT CSARGPPRSYTGELFF
- TRBJ2-1 few TRBV10-3 TGTGCCATCACCGATGGAGGGACGGGGTTAAATGAGCAGTTCTTC CAITDGGTGLNEQFF
TRBD1 TRBJ1-2 many TRBV12-3/TRBV12-4 TGTGCCAGCAGTCCACGGACAGGAGGGAACTATGGCTACACCTTC CASSPRTGGNYGYTF
TRBD2 TRBJ2-7 - TRBV4-2 TGTGCCAGCAGCCCTAGCGGGGGGGCCAGCAGTTACGAGCAGTACTTC CASSPSGGASSYEQYF
- TRBJ2-1 many TRBV7-3 TGTGCCAGCAGCTTAAATTCTCTAGGTCCTGAGCAGTTCTTC CASSLNSLGPEQFF
TRBD1 TRBJ2-7 - TRBV4-1 TGCGCCAGCGGAAGACCGGGACAGGGCTACGAGCAGTACTTC CASGRPGQGYEQYF
- TRBJ2-7 - TRBV11-1 TGTGCCAGCAGCGTATACAGCCCCTACGAGCAGTACTTC CASSVYSPYEQYF
- TRBJ2-7 - TRBV20-1 TGCAGTGGTAACTCCAGGGAGTCCAACGAGCAGTACTTC CSGNSRESNEQYF
- TRBJ1-1 - TRBV29-1 TGCAGCGTTGAAGGACGGTCAGAAGCTTTCTTT CSVEGRSEAFF
- TRBJ2-7 - TRBV6-5 TGTGCCAGCACCCTAGGGGGGTCCTACGAGCAGTACTTC CASTLGGSYEQYF
- TRBJ2-3 - TRBV5-6 TGTGCCAGCAGCTTTAGACTAGATACGCAGTATTTT CASSFRLDTQYF
- TRBJ2-3 - TRBV29-1 TGCAGCGTTGATTATGGTCAGAACACAGATACGCAGTATTTT CSVDYGQNTDTQYF
- TRBJ2-1 - TRBV7-9 TGTGCCAGCAGCCAGGTTCCTGCCGGTGAGCAGTTCTTC CASSQVPAGEQFF
- TRBJ2-3 - TRBV20-1 TGCAGTGCTAGGACCGGGTGGGACACTAGTACAGATACGCAGTATTTT CSARTGWDTSTDTQYF
- TRBJ2-3 once TRBV7-2 TGTGCCAGCAGCTTAGACCGGTCCTTCGGGGCTGGCACAGATACGCAGTATTTT CASSLDRSFGAGTDTQYF
TRBD1 TRBJ2-6 - TRBV12-3/TRBV12-4 TGTGCCAGCCTCCTGAACCGGGACAGGGGGTCTGGGGCCAACGTCCTGACTTTC CASLLNRDRGSGANVLTF
TRBD2 TRBJ2-3 once TRBV28 TGTGCCAGCAACGTAGCGGGGGGGGATAGCACAGATACGCAGTATTTT CASNVAGGDSTDTQYF
- TRBJ2-7 few TRBV28 TGTGCCAGCAGTTTATGGAACCCGGAGGACCACTACGAGCAGTACTTC CASSLWNPEDHYEQYF